This entry lists 3 T cell receptor beta chains sequenced from one sample in a study of blood T cell dynamics during melanoma immunotherapy. Produced via immunoSEQ multiplex PCR; TCRdb's table is partial and in-frame only. Among a few thousand clones listed, just under 80% were seen once. Regarding time point: week 3, after first cycle of checkpoint inhibitor. The specimen was blood, collected from a patient treated with checkpoint blockade. The receptors originated from a human donor with melanoma.

The chain recombines TRBV12-5 with TRBJ2-7; 9 nucleotides agree with TRBD1. Germline CDR1 is LGHNT and CDR2 is FRNRAP. The V gene end was trimmed by 1 base and the J gene end by 6 bases; junction bases not matched to a gene: 4. The CDR3 totals 14 residues. The CDR3 bases are TGTGCTAGTGGTTTGGGACAGGGGGGAAGCGAGCAGTACTTC. It specifies CASGLGQGGSEQYF.

This clone is judged large. The V gene is TRBV5-5, the J gene TRBJ2-2, with D maybe TRBD1 (7 bases). The V gene's germline CDR1 is SGHKS and CDR2 YYEKEE (reference sequence). V dropped 2 bases and J dropped 3 bases, with 11 bases sitting between them. CDR3 size: 15 residues. The CDR3 loop is CASSFRGADTGELFF. The CDR3 region has the DNA TGTGCCAGCAGCTTCAGGGGGGCCGACACCGGGGAGCTGTTTTTT.

J is TRBJ2-5 and V is TRBV5-1; possibly TRBD2 for D (6 bases). Germline V CDR1 and CDR2: SGHRS, YFSETQ. Trimming left V 4 bases short and J 5 bases short, with 12 bases between. This CDR3 is built from 13 residues. The CDR3 spells CASSAGRGETQYF. In DNA form, the CDR3 reads TGCGCCAGCAGCGCCGGACGGGGGGAGACCCAGTACTTC. Using reference TRBV5-1 and TRBJ2-5 for the parts outside the CDR3, the full variable domain is KAGVTQTPRYLIKTRGQQVTLSCSPISGHRSVSWYQQTPGQGLQFLFEYFSETQRNKGNFPGRFSGRQFSNSRSEMNVSTLELGDSALYLCASSAGRGETQYFGPGTRLLVL.